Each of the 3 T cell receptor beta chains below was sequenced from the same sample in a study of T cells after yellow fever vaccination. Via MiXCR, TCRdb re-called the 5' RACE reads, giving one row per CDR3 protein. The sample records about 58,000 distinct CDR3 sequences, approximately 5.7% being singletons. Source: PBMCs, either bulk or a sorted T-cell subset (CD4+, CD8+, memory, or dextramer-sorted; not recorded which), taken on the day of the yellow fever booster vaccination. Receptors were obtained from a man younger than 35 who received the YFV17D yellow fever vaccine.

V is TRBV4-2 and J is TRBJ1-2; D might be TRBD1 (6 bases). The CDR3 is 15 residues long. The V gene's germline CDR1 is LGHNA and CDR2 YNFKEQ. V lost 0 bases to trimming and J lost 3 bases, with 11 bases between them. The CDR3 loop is CASSQDTGSDYGYTF. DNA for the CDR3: TGTGCCAGCAGCCAAGATACAGGGTCGGACTATGGCTACACCTTC.

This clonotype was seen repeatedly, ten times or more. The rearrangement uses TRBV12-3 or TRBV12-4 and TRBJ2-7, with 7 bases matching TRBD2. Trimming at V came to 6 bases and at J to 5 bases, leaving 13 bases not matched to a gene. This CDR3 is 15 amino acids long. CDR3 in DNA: TGTGCCAGCAGCCTCTCATCGGGGGGATACCACGAGCAGTACTTC. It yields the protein CASSLSSGGYHEQYF.

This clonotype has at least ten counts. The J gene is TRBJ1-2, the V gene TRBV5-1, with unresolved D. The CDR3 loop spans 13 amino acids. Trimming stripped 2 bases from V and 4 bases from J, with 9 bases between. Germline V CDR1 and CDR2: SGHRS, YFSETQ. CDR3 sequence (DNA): TGCGCCAGCAGCTTAGCAGACTCCTATGGCTACACCTTC. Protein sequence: CASSLADSYGYTF.